What follows is one T cell receptor (beta chain) and its context. Antigen specificity is unknown. The data derive from a study of breast tumors, draining lymph nodes, adjacent tissues. General observations from the study: Most tumor T cells seemingly derive from lymph node, then expand in tumor. Tumor TCR diversity was below lymph nodes but above nontumor tissue.

TCRdb re-analysed the multiplex PCR reads in MiXCR, keeping a single row per CDR3 protein. Of approximately 8,000 distinct CDR3 sequences in the sample, about 74% were seen once. This CDR3 is 15 amino acids long. The V gene end was trimmed by 3 bases and the J gene end by 1 base; junction bases not matched to a gene: 7. Per germline, CDR1 DFQATT and CDR2 SNEGSKA (reference sequence). The sequence derives from a female donor with breast cancer. Some clones in this sample may be carry-over from other donors' samples. The material sequenced was tumor-adjacent breast tissue. This chain links TRBV20-1 with TRBJ2-3; 7 bases agree with TRBD2. CDR3 region: CSASGEGYGTDTQYF. CDR3 coding DNA: TGCAGTGCTAGTGGGGAGGGGTACGGCACAGATACGCAGTATTTT.